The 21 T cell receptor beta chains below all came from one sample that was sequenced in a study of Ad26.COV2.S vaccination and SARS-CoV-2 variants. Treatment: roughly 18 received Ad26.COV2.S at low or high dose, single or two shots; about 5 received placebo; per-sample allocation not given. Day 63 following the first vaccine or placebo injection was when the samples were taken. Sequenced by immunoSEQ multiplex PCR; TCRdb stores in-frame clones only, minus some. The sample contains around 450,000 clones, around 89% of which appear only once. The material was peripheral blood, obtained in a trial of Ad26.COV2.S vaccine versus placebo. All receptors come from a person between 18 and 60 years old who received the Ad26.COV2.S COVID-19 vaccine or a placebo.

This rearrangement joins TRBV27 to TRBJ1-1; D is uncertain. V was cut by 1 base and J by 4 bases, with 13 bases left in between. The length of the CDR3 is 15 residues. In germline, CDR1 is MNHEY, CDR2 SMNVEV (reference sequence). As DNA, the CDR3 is TGTGCCAGCAGTTTATTGTATTCGGGCAGCACTGAAGCTTTCTTT. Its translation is CASSLLYSGSTEAFF.

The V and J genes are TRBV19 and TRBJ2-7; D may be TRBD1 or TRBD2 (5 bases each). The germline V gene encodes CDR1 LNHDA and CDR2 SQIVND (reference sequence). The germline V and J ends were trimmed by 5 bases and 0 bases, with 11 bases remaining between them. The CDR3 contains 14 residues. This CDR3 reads CASSGGVFSYEQYF. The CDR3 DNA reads TGTGCCAGTAGTGGGGGAGTCTTCTCCTACGAGCAGTACTTC.

The CDR3 protein is CASSGVEQFF. The CDR3 nucleotides read TGTGCCAGCTCAGGTGTAGAGCAGTTCTTC. This rearrangement joins TRBV18 to TRBJ2-1; D not resolved. Germline V gene sequence: CDR1 KGHSH, CDR2 LQKENI. V shed 5 bases and J shed 10 bases, with 6 bases lying between them. The CDR3 consists of 10 residues.

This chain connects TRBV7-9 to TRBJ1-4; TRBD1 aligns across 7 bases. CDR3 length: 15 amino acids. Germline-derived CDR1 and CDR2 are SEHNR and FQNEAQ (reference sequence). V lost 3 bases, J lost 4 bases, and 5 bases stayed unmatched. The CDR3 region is CASSFAGGVNEKLFF. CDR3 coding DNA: TGTGCCAGCAGCTTCGCAGGGGGGGTTAATGAAAAACTGTTTTTT.

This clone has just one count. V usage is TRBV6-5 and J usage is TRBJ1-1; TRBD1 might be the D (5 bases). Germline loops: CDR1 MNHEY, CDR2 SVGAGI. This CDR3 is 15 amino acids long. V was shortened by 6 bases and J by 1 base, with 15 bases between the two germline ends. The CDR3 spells CASRPPYGGNTEAFF. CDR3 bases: TGTGCCAGCAGACCTCCCTACGGGGGGAACACTGAAGCTTTCTTT.

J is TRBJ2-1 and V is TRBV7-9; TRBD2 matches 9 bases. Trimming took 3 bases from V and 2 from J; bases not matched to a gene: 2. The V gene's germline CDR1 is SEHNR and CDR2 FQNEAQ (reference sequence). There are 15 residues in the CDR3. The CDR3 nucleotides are TGTGCCAGCAGCTTCGGCGGGAGGGCCTACAATGAGCAGTTCTTC. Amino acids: CASSFGGRAYNEQFF.

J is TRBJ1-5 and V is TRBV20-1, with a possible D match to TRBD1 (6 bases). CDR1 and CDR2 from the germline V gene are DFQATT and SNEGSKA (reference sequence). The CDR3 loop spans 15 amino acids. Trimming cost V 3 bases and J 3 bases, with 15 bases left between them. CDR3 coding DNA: TGCAGTGCTAGTCAGCAGGGGTTCCCCAATCAGCCCCAGCATTTT. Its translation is CSASQQGFPNQPQHF.

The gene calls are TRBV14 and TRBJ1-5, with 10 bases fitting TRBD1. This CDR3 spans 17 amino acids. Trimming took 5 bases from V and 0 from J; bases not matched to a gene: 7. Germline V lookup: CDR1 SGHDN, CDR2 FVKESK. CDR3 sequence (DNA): TGTGCCAGCAGCAAGCGACAGGGGGCGACTAGCAATCAGCCCCAGCATTTT. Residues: CASSKRQGATSNQPQHF.

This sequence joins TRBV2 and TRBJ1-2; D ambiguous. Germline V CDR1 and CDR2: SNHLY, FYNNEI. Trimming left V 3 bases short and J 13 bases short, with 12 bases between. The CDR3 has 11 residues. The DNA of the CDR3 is TGTGCCAGCAGTGACGGTCCCACCTCCACCTTC. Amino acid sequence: CASSDGPTSTF.

The chain's CDR3 is CASSTDLSSYNEQFF. CDR3 nucleotides: TGTGCCAGCAGTACTGACCTTAGCTCCTACAATGAGCAGTTCTTC. V usage is TRBV6-5 and J usage is TRBJ2-1; D ambiguous. Between the trimmed V and J ends, which lost 5 bases and 0 bases, there was a span of 11 bases. Germline V gene sequence: CDR1 MNHEY, CDR2 SVGAGI. The CDR3 contains 15 residues.

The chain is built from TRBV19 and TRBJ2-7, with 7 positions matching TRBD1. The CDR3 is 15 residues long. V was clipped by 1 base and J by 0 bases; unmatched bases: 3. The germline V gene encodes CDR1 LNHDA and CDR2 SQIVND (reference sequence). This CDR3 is CASSIGWDSSYEQYF. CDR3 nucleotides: TGTGCCAGTAGTATAGGTTGGGACAGCTCCTACGAGCAGTACTTC.

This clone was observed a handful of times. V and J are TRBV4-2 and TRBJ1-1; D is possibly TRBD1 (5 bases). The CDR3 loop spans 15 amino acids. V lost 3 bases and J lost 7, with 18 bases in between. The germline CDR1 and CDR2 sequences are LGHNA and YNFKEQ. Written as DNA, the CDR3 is TGTGCCAGCAGCCACCAGCTGACAGAGATTTATGAAGCTTTCTTT. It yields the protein CASSHQLTEIYEAFF.

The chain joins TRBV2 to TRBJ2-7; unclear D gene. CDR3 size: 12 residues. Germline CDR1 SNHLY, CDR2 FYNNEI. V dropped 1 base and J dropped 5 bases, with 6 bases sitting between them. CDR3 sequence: CASSEVLNEQYF. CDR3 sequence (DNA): TGTGCCAGCAGTGAAGTCCTTAACGAGCAGTACTTC.

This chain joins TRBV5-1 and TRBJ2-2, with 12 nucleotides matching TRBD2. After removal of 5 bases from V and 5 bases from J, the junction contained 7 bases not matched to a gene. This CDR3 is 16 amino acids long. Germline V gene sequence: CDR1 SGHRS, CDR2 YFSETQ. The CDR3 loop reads CASSFLAGGHTGELFF. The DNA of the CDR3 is TGCGCCAGCAGTTTCCTAGCGGGAGGGCATACCGGGGAGCTGTTTTTT.

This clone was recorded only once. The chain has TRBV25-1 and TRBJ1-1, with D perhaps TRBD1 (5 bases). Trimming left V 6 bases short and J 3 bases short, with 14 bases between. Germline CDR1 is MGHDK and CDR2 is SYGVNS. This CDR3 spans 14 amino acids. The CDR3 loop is CASRGESSHTEAFF. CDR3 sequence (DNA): TGTGCCAGCAGAGGGGAGTCTTCCCACACTGAAGCTTTCTTT.

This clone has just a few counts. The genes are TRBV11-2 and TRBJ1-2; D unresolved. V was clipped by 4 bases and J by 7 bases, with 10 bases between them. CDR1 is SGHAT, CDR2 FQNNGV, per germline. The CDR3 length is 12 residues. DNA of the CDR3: TGTGCCAGCAGCTCCCCGGGGAGTGGCTACACCTTC. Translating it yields CASSSPGSGYTF. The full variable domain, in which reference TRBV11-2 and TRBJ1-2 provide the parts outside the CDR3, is EAGVAQSPRYKIIEKRQSVAFWCNPISGHATLYWYQQILGQGPKLLIQFQNNGVVDDSQLPKDRFSAERLKGVDSTLKIQPAKLEDSAVYLCASSSPGSGYTFGSGTRLTVV.

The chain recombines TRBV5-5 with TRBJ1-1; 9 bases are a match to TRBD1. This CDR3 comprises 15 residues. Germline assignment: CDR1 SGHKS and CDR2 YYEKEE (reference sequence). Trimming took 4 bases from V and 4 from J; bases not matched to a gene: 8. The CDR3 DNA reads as TGTGCCAGCAGCCGATACAGGGGGCCGGGCACTGAAGCTTTCTTT. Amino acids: CASSRYRGPGTEAFF.

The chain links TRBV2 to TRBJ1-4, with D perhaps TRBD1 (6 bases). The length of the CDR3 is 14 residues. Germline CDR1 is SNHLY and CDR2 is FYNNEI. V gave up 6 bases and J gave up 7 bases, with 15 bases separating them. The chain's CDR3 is CASSSQGGFEKLFF. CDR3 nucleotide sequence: TGTGCCAGCAGCTCACAGGGAGGGTTTGAAAAACTGTTTTTT.

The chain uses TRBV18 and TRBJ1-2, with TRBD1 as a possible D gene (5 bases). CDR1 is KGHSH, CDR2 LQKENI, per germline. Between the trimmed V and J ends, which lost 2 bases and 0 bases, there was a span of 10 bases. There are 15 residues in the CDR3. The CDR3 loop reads CASSPIQEANYGYTF. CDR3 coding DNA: TGTGCCAGCTCACCAATACAGGAAGCTAACTATGGCTACACCTTC.

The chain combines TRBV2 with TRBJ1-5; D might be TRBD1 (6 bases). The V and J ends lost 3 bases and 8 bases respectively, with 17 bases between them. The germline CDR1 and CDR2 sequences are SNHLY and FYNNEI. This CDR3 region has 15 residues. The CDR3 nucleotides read TGTGCCAGCAGTGAGCACAGGGTGGGGAATGAGCCCCAGCATTTT. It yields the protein CASSEHRVGNEPQHF.

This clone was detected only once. The CDR3 loop reads CSVRDRTSYEQYF. CDR3 bases: TGCAGCGTTCGCGACAGGACCTCCTACGAGCAGTACTTC. The chain uses TRBV29-1 and TRBJ2-7; perhaps TRBD1 as D (6 bases). The CDR3 extends over 13 amino acids. Looked up from germline, CDR1 is SQVTM and CDR2 is ANQGSEA. V lost 5 bases, J lost 0 bases, and 11 bases lay in between.